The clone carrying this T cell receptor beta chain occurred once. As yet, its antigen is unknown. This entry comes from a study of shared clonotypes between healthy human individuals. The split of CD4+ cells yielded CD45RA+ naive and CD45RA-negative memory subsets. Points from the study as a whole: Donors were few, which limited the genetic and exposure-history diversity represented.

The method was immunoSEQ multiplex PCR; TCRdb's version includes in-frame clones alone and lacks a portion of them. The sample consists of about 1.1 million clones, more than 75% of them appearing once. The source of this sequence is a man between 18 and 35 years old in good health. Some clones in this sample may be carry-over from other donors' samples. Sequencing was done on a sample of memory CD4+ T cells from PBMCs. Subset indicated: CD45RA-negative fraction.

The CDR3 sequence is CASSYTLGQGNYGYTF. CDR3 nucleotide sequence: TGTGCCAGCAGTTACACCCTGGGACAGGGGAACTATGGCTACACCTTC. This chain uses TRBV6-5 with TRBJ1-2; TRBD1 matches 10 bases. Trimming took 2 bases from V and 2 from J; bases not matched to a gene: 5. In germline, CDR1 is MNHEY, CDR2 SVGAGI. There are 16 residues in the CDR3.